Listed below are T cell receptor beta chains from one sample, sequenced in a study of blood T cell repertoires in COVID-19. Repertoires were generated with immunoSEQ multiplex PCR, while TCRdb's copy carries only in-frame clones and drops some. The table includes over 200,000 clones, approximately 84% detected once. Specimen: peripheral blood. The receptors come from a man aged 50-59 years with active or convalescent COVID-19. The CDR3 runs from the conserved cysteine through the conserved F or W. A D gene is named only where the DNA matches it firmly. Part of the rows lack a size; the others show once, few, many or a class for expanded clones.

J gene | clone size | V gene | D gene | CDR3 protein | CDR3 DNA
TRBJ1-2 | NA | TRBV2 | TRBD1 | CASSEGDSFYYGYTF | TGTGCCAGCAGTGAAGGGGACAGCTTTTACTATGGCTACACCTTC
TRBJ1-4 | NA | TRBV6-5 | NA | CASSFDRKVEKLFF | TGTGCCAGCAGTTTCGACAGGAAGGTGGAAAAACTGTTTTTT
TRBJ1-1 | NA | TRBV19 | NA | CASSIGQGYEAFF | TGTGCCAGTAGTATAGGGCAGGGCTATGAAGCTTTCTTT
TRBJ2-7 | NA | TRBV18 | TRBD1 | CASSPLRTGSDEQYF | TGTGCCAGCTCACCTTTACGGACAGGGTCGGACGAGCAGTACTTC
TRBJ2-1 | NA | TRBV5-4 | TRBD2 | CASSLGLAGGGGYNEQFF | TGTGCCAGCAGCTTGGGCCTAGCGGGGGGCGGCGGGTACAATGAGCAGTTCTTC
TRBJ1-3 | NA | TRBV19 | NA | CASSQQGVTSGNTIYF | TGTGCCAGTAGCCAACAGGGTGTAACATCTGGAAACACCATATATTTT
TRBJ1-6 | NA | TRBV7-3 | NA | CASALSSYNSPLHF | TGTGCCAGCGCCTTGAGCTCCTATAATTCACCCCTCCACTTT
TRBJ1-4 | NA | TRBV7-8 | NA | CASSSAAVDLVLFF | TGTGCCAGCAGCTCAGCGGCGGTCGACCTGGTACTGTTTTTT
TRBJ1-1 | NA | TRBV5-1 | TRBD1 | CASSLAGAGGLEAFF | TGCGCCAGCAGCTTGGCCGGGGCAGGGGGCCTGGAAGCTTTCTTT
TRBJ2-5 | NA | TRBV27 | NA | CASSLSRGGGKETQYF | TGTGCCAGCAGTTTATCGAGAGGGGGGGGAAAAGAGACCCAGTACTTC
TRBJ1-2 | few | TRBV6-4 | NA | CASSDPISNYGYTF | TGTGCCAGCAGTGACCCTATTTCTAACTATGGCTACACCTTC
TRBJ1-2 | NA | TRBV27 | TRBD1 | CASSLSQTGRGYTF | TGTGCCAGCAGTTTATCACAGACAGGGCGCGGCTACACCTTC
TRBJ1-4 | NA | TRBV24-1 | NA | CATSDLGGGGEKLFF | TGTGCCACCAGTGATTTAGGCGGGGGCGGTGAAAAACTGTTTTTT
TRBJ2-3 | NA | TRBV13 | TRBD1 | CASSSTGTGIDTQYF | TGTGCCAGCAGCTCGACCGGGACAGGGATAGATACGCAGTATTTT
TRBJ1-2 | NA | TRBV19 | TRBD1 | CASRTLGTGNGYTF | TGTGCCAGTAGGACCCTGGGGACAGGGAATGGCTACACCTTC
TRBJ2-3 | NA | TRBV6-5 | TRBD2 | CASSQGLAADTQYF | TGTGCCAGCAGTCAGGGACTAGCAGCAGATACGCAGTATTTT
TRBJ2-3 | NA | TRBV6-2/TRBV6-3 | NA | CASSSLQGNTQYF | TGTGCCAGCAGTTCCTTACAGGGTAATACGCAGTATTTT
TRBJ1-5 | once | TRBV5-8 | TRBD1 | CASSFSDRGHQPQHF | TGTGCCAGCAGCTTCTCGGACAGGGGGCATCAGCCCCAGCATTTT
TRBJ1-2 | NA | TRBV28 | NA | CAIPSMSNYGYTF | TGTGCCATCCCGAGTATGTCTAACTATGGCTACACCTTC
TRBJ1-2 | NA | TRBV30 | TRBD1 | CAWTRDRGAGYTF | TGTGCCTGGACTCGGGACAGGGGGGCCGGCTACACCTTC
TRBJ1-1 | NA | TRBV7-3 | TRBD1 | CASSFSGQGEAFF | TGTGCCAGCAGCTTCTCCGGACAGGGGGAAGCTTTCTTT